Below are 24 T cell receptor beta chains sequenced from a single sample in a study of long-term antiretroviral therapy in people with HIV (dated by TCRdb to between 2020 and 2023). The immunoSEQ hsTCRB v3.0 assay was used at survey level resolution to sequence the TRB variable region. What TCRdb holds here is the immuneACCESS table cut down to in-frame rearrangements. Part of the clones is not present; checked against another copy, under half of the missing clones reflect an unresolved V gene, and the others are unexplained. Counted in this sample were under 25,000 clones; about 70% of them appeared once. The leading ten clones occupy 8.5% to 9.5% of the sample. The material was unsorted PBMCs, obtained 0.5 years before starting antiretroviral therapy. Receptors were obtained from a man younger than 35 with HIV.

The gene calls are TRBV11-2 and TRBJ2-7; 7 bases are a match to TRBD1. V lost 5 bases and J lost 2; bases outside the gene matches: 6. CDR1 and CDR2 from the germline V gene are SGHAT and FQNNGV. The CDR3 spans 14 residues. For the CDR3, the DNA is TGTGCCAGCAGCATGGACAGGTCCCCCTACGAGCAGTACTTC. Its translation is CASSMDRSPYEQYF.

The rearrangement joins TRBV7-9 to TRBJ1-4; D gene unclear. V was clipped by 4 bases and J by 4 bases, with 13 bases between them. Per germline, CDR1 SEHNR and CDR2 FQNEAQ (reference sequence). The CDR3 runs to 15 residues. CDR3: CASSWSPRVNEKLFF. For the CDR3, the DNA is TGTGCCAGCAGCTGGAGCCCTCGGGTTAATGAAAAACTGTTTTTT.

The CDR3 reads CASSLDRSPAEAFF. DNA for the CDR3: TGTGCCAGCAGCTTAGATCGGTCGCCAGCCGAAGCTTTCTTT. This chain connects TRBV11-2 to TRBJ1-1; the D is unclear. CDR1 is SGHAT and CDR2 is FQNNGV in the germline V gene. The CDR3 consists of 14 residues. V gave up 0 bases and J gave up 8 bases, with 13 bases separating them.

This sequence joins TRBV7-9 and TRBJ2-1; no reliable D call. Germline V gene lookup returns CDR1 SEHNR and CDR2 FQNEAQ (reference sequence). Trimming removed 1 base from V and 4 bases from J, with 17 bases in between. The CDR3 is 17 amino acids. The CDR3 bases are TGTGCCAGCAGCTTAGGTCTTTCACCGGAACCATACAATGAGCAGTTCTTC. This encodes CASSLGLSPEPYNEQFF. The entire variable domain, with the rest obtained from reference TRBV7-9 and TRBJ2-1, is as follows: DTGVSQNPRHKITKRGQNVTFRCDPISEHNRLYWYRQTLGQGPEFLTYFQNEAQLEKSRLLSDRFSAERPKGSFSTLEIQRTEQGDSAMYLCASSLGLSPEPYNEQFFGPGTRLTVL.

This chain links TRBV6-5 with TRBJ2-2; possible D gene TRBD2, 6 bases. Germline values: CDR1 MNHEY, CDR2 SVGAGI. The CDR3 extends over 15 amino acids. Between the trimmed V and J ends, which lost 6 bases and 6 bases, there was a span of 17 bases. This CDR3 reads CASRTGGTRPGELFF. CDR3 nucleotide sequence: TGTGCCAGCAGGACGGGCGGGACGAGGCCCGGGGAGCTGTTTTTT.

The chain couples TRBV5-1 to TRBJ2-1, with 7 bases that match TRBD2. Germline V lookup: CDR1 SGHRS, CDR2 YFSETQ. V trimming: 7 bases; J trimming: 4 bases; junction bases outside the gene matches: 5. The length of the CDR3 is 13 residues. CDR3 region: CASGLADYNEQFF. For the CDR3, the DNA is TGCGCCAGCGGCCTAGCGGATTACAATGAGCAGTTCTTC. The variable domain in full, completed from reference TRBV5-1 and TRBJ2-1, reads KAGVTQTPRYLIKTRGQQVTLSCSPISGHRSVSWYQQTPGQGLQFLFEYFSETQRNKGNFPGRFSGRQFSNSRSEMNVSTLELGDSALYLCASGLADYNEQFFGPGTRLTVL.

This clone has a single count. The chain employs TRBV7-9 and TRBJ1-1; D not resolved. The CDR3 covers 11 residues. Looked up from germline, CDR1 is SEHNR and CDR2 is FQNEAQ (reference sequence). Trimming left V 7 bases short and J 1 base short, with 4 bases between. In DNA, the CDR3 is TGTGCCAGCACAAAGAACACTGAAGCTTTCTTT. Amino acid sequence: CASTKNTEAFF.

This chain connects TRBV28 to TRBJ2-1, with 7 bases matching TRBD2. In germline, CDR1 is MDHEN, CDR2 SYDVKM. The CDR3 loop spans 16 amino acids. V shed 2 bases and J 4 bases; nucleotides not matched to a gene: 8. The CDR3 DNA reads as TGTGCCAGCAGTTTACAACGGGGGGACGTATACAATGAGCAGTTCTTC. The encoded protein is CASSLQRGDVYNEQFF.

The V call is TRBV28, the J call TRBJ1-1; a weak D match, TRBD1 (5 bases). Germline CDR1 MDHEN, CDR2 SYDVKM. Trimming left V 2 bases short and J 4 bases short, with 5 bases between. This CDR3 spans 12 amino acids. CDR3 sequence: CASSLQGTEAFF. As DNA, the CDR3 is TGTGCCAGCAGTTTACAGGGCACTGAAGCTTTCTTT.

DNA for the CDR3: TGTGCCAGCAGATCCACAGGGGGAGAAAACACCATATATTTT. Its protein product is CASRSTGGENTIYF. This chain uses TRBV9 with TRBJ1-3; 8 nucleotides line up with TRBD1. Trimming at V came to 5 bases and at J to 6 bases, leaving 7 bases not matched to a gene. The CDR3 length is 14 residues. CDR1 SGDLS and CDR2 YYNGEE come from the germline V gene.

V is TRBV5-8 and J is TRBJ2-7; the D call may be TRBD1 or TRBD2 (6 bases each). This CDR3 is built from 14 residues. Germline V CDR1 and CDR2: SGHTS, YDEGEE. The V and J ends lost 0 bases and 6 bases respectively, with 13 bases between them. The CDR3 DNA follows: TGTGCCAGCAGCTTGGCCTGGGGGGCGCGCGAGCAGTACTTC. This sequence encodes CASSLAWGAREQYF.

The CDR3 protein is CASRISTGNTEAFF. CDR3 coding DNA: TGTGCCAGTCGCATCTCGACGGGGAACACTGAAGCTTTCTTT. The chain carries TRBV19 and TRBJ1-1; D gene unclear. This CDR3 comprises 14 residues. CDR1 and CDR2 (germline): LNHDA, SQIVND (reference sequence). V was shortened by 8 bases and J by 1 base, with 14 bases between the two germline ends.

The genes are TRBV7-6 and TRBJ1-2; D possibly corresponds to TRBD1 (6 bases). The V end lost 1 base, the J end lost 8 bases, and 11 bases lay between the germline ends. The length of the CDR3 is 13 residues. Germline CDR1 SGHVS, CDR2 FNYEAQ. The CDR3 spells CASSLGTGRGYTF. Written as DNA, the CDR3 is TGTGCCAGCAGCTTAGGTACAGGGCGCGGCTACACCTTC.

This sequence joins TRBV6-5 and TRBJ1-5; D is unclear. Germline V CDR1 and CDR2: MNHEY, SVGAGI. The CDR3 is made up of 12 amino acids. The V gene lost 6 bases and the J gene lost 4 bases, with 7 bases spanning the gap. As DNA, the CDR3 is TGTGCCAGCAGAATGCAGAATCAGCCCCAGCATTTT. This translates into CASRMQNQPQHF.

The chain couples TRBV6-1 to TRBJ2-7; D not certain. CDR1 is MNHNS, CDR2 SASEGT, per germline. This CDR3 comprises 14 residues. V dropped 5 bases and J dropped 4 bases, with 15 bases sitting between them. The DNA of the CDR3 is TGTGCCAGCAGTCCCCGCTACGACGTTTACGAGCAGTACTTC. Amino acid sequence: CASSPRYDVYEQYF.

This clone occurred a few times. The gene calls are TRBV2 and TRBJ1-2, with D possibly being TRBD1 (6 bases). CDR1 is SNHLY, CDR2 FYNNEI, per germline. This CDR3 has 13 residues. Trimming took 6 bases from V and 5 from J, leaving 13 bases between them. The CDR3 coding sequence is TGTGCCAGCAGGGGAGGGGGGAAGTATGGCTACACCTTC. As protein: CASRGGGKYGYTF.

V and J are TRBV27 and TRBJ1-1, with 9 nucleotides matching TRBD1. V lost 6 bases to trimming and J lost 2 bases; unmatched junction nucleotides: 10. The length of the CDR3 is 16 residues. Germline V lookup: CDR1 MNHEY, CDR2 SMNVEV (reference sequence). CDR3 bases: TGTGCCAGCAGCCAAAGGGCGGGACAGGGAAACACTGAAGCTTTCTTT. Amino acid sequence: CASSQRAGQGNTEAFF.

The chain has TRBV19 and TRBJ1-1; D is perhaps TRBD1 (5 bases). This CDR3 spans 14 amino acids. Between the trimmed V and J ends, which lost 6 bases and 4 bases, there was a span of 15 bases. Germline CDR1 LNHDA, CDR2 SQIVND (reference sequence). CDR3: CASRSSGGRTEAFF. The CDR3 DNA follows: TGTGCCAGTAGATCTTCCGGGGGACGCACTGAAGCTTTCTTT.

This chain uses TRBV27 with TRBJ2-7; D is perhaps TRBD2 (6 bases). CDR3 length: 15 amino acids. Germline CDR1 and CDR2: MNHEY and SMNVEV (reference sequence). Trimming left V 5 bases short and J 2 bases short, with 16 bases between. As DNA, the CDR3 is TGTGCCAGCAGTCGGTATCGGGAGTTACCCTACGAGCAGTACTTC. Protein sequence: CASSRYRELPYEQYF.

CDR3 nucleotides: TGCGCCAGCAGCCAAGTACATGCAGGGACTGACGAGCAGTACTTC. Protein: CASSQVHAGTDEQYF. J is TRBJ2-7 and V is TRBV4-1; D is perhaps TRBD2 (6 bases). Germline V gene sequence: CDR1 MGHRA, CDR2 YSYEKL. V shed 1 base and J shed 5 bases, with 15 bases lying between them. This CDR3 comprises 15 residues.

The rearrangement links TRBV19 to TRBJ2-7, with no clear D. There are 13 residues in the CDR3. Germline V gives CDR1 LNHDA, CDR2 SQIVND (reference sequence). V lost 2 bases and J 6 bases, leaving 11 bases between the germline ends. In nucleotides, the CDR3 is TGTGCCAGTAGTATAAGCAGTACCCGCGAGCAGTACTTC. It yields the protein CASSISSTREQYF.

This clone was found once. This chain links TRBV7-9 with TRBJ2-3, with 8 positions matching TRBD1. Germline V CDR1 and CDR2: SEHNR, FQNEAQ (reference sequence). J gave up 2 bases and V 1 base, and 8 bases lay outside the gene matches. This CDR3 is built from 17 residues. CDR3 DNA: TGTGCCAGCAGCTTAGGACAGGGGACCTCGCCCACAGATACGCAGTATTTT. Its protein is CASSLGQGTSPTDTQYF.

The sample holds one count of this clone. The chain joins TRBV4-1 to TRBJ2-7; 9 nucleotides line up with TRBD2. Germline lookup yields CDR1 MGHRA and CDR2 YSYEKL. J gave up 2 bases and V 1 base, and 3 bases lay outside the gene matches. The CDR3 runs 15 residues. In DNA form, the CDR3 reads TGCGCCAGCAGCCAAGCACTAGCGGGCACCTACGAGCAGTACTTC. This encodes CASSQALAGTYEQYF.

The chain recombines TRBV11-2 with TRBJ1-1; D remains unclear. The germline CDR1 and CDR2 sequences are SGHAT and FQNNGV. The length of the CDR3 is 16 residues. The V end was cut by 2 bases, the J end by 1 base, with 14 bases between. CDR3 bases: TGTGCCAGCAGCTTAATTCCGCGGACGGGGAACACTGAAGCTTTCTTT. Its translation is CASSLIPRTGNTEAFF.